The 26 T cell receptor beta chains given below trace back to one sample, sequenced in a study of blood T cell repertoires in COVID-19. The protocol was immunoSEQ multiplex PCR, while the TCRdb copy is restricted to in-frame clones and leaves out a portion. There are about 220,000 clones in the sample; around 90% occur only once, and around 15% lies in the top ten. The sequenced sample consisted of PBMCs or T cells enriched from blood (not recorded which). All receptors come from a woman aged 45 to 65 with acute COVID-19.

The chain combines TRBV28 with TRBJ1-2; D is perhaps TRBD1 (6 bases). The CDR3 runs 14 residues. V lost 2 bases to trimming and J lost 8 bases, with 15 bases between them. Germline loops: CDR1 MDHEN, CDR2 SYDVKM. The CDR3 protein is CASSLSPRDTGYTF. The CDR3 DNA reads TGTGCCAGCAGTTTAAGTCCCCGGGACACCGGCTACACCTTC.

The chain uses TRBV27 and TRBJ2-7; 7 nucleotides match TRBD1. The CDR3 runs 13 residues. Looked up from germline, CDR1 is MNHEY and CDR2 is SMNVEV (reference sequence). V was pared by 6 bases and J by 1 base, with 3 bases of the junction left unmatched. The CDR3 here is CASRQTGSYEQYF. CDR3 coding DNA: TGTGCCAGCAGACAGACAGGGTCCTACGAGCAGTACTTC.

This chain joins TRBV7-9 and TRBJ2-5; 10 bases map to TRBD1. The junction had 14 bases not matched to a gene; V was cut back by 5 bases and J by 5 bases. The CDR3 covers 17 residues. In germline, CDR1 is SEHNR, CDR2 FQNEAQ (reference sequence). In DNA form, the CDR3 reads TGTGCCAGCAGCCCGGGACAGGGGCTTTCAGTAGGTGAGACCCAGTACTTC. It codes for CASSPGQGLSVGETQYF. Combining the CDR3 with reference TRBV7-9 and TRBJ2-5 gives the whole variable domain DTGVSQNPRHKITKRGQNVTFRCDPISEHNRLYWYRQTLGQGPEFLTYFQNEAQLEKSRLLSDRFSAERPKGSFSTLEIQRTEQGDSAMYLCASSPGQGLSVGETQYFGPGTRLLVL.

The J gene is TRBJ2-3, the V gene TRBV7-9; 11 nucleotides agree with TRBD2. The CDR3 is made up of 18 amino acids. The germline V gene encodes CDR1 SEHNR and CDR2 FQNEAQ (reference sequence). V was clipped by 0 bases and J by 2 bases; unmatched bases: 7. For the CDR3, the DNA is TGTGCCAGCAGCTTAGCGTTGGGACTAGCGGAACTCACAGATACGCAGTATTTT. Residues: CASSLALGLAELTDTQYF.

The chain links TRBV7-2 to TRBJ1-5, with 10 positions matching TRBD1. The CDR3 length is 14 residues. Unmatched junction bases numbered 9, after V lost 8 bases and J lost 8 bases. The germline V gene encodes CDR1 SGHTA and CDR2 FQGNSA. The CDR3 DNA is TGTGCCAGCGGCCCGACAGGGGGCTATGAGCCCCAGCATTTT. Its translation: CASGPTGGYEPQHF.

This sequence joins TRBV19 and TRBJ2-7; 10 bases are a match to TRBD2. CDR3 length equals 13 residues. The V and J ends lost 10 bases and 4 bases, in that order; junction bases with no gene match: 7. Looked up from germline, CDR1 is LNHDA and CDR2 is SQIVND (reference sequence). As DNA, the CDR3 is TGTGCCACTAGGGCTAGCGGGAGTTACGAGCAGTACTTC. It is translated as CATRASGSYEQYF.

This sequence joins TRBV28 and TRBJ1-1; TRBD1 might be the D (6 bases). CDR3 length: 15 residues. Trimming stripped 5 bases from V and 1 base from J, with 14 bases between. The germline V gene has CDR1 MDHEN and CDR2 SYDVKM. The CDR3 DNA is TGTGCCAGCAGTCTCCGGACAGATGGGAACACTGAAGCTTTCTTT. It is translated as CASSLRTDGNTEAFF.

This clone occurred once. The J gene is TRBJ1-3, the V gene TRBV5-1; 8 bases are a match to TRBD1. The germline gives CDR1 SGHRS, CDR2 YFSETQ. This CDR3 spans 16 amino acids. V was pared by 1 base and J by 0 bases, with 3 bases of the junction left unmatched. DNA for the CDR3: TGCGCCAGCAGCTTGACCACAGGGGGCTCTGGAAACACCATATATTTT. This encodes CASSLTTGGSGNTIYF.

The chain recombines TRBV20-1 with TRBJ2-5, with unresolved D. The CDR3 has 11 amino acids. Germline CDR1 reads DFQATT; CDR2 reads SNEGSKA (reference sequence). The ends were cut back, 5 bases at V and 7 bases at J, with 11 bases in the middle. Here the CDR3 reads CSAPLSVTQYF. DNA of the CDR3: TGCAGTGCTCCCCTTTCTGTGACCCAGTACTTC.

This chain joins TRBV7-2 and TRBJ2-7, with 9 bases fitting TRBD2. Per the germline V gene, CDR1 is SGHTA and CDR2 is FQGNSA. This CDR3 has 16 residues. V was clipped by 6 bases and J by 0 bases; unmatched bases: 9. The CDR3 DNA sequence: TGTGCCAGCAGTCTCGGACTAGCGTATCGCTCCTACGAGCAGTACTTC. Protein product: CASSLGLAYRSYEQYF.

There are a few counts of this clone. The chain couples TRBV2 to TRBJ2-7; tentative D call: TRBD2 (6 bases). The CDR3 runs 15 residues. Germline V gene data show CDR1 as SNHLY and CDR2 as FYNNEI. The ends were cut back, 1 base at V and 6 bases at J, with 16 bases in the middle. CDR3 residues: CASSEGEVVPGEQYF. The CDR3 DNA is TGTGCCAGCAGTGAAGGGGAGGTCGTACCGGGCGAGCAGTACTTC. The full variable domain, completed using reference TRBV2 and TRBJ2-7, is EPEVTQTPSHQVTQMGQEVILRCVPISNHLYFYWYRQILGQKVEFLVSFYNNEISEKSEIFDDQFSVERPDGSNFTLKIRSTKLEDSAMYFCASSEGEVVPGEQYFGPGTRLTVT.

This chain links TRBV27 with TRBJ2-5; 11 bases are shared with TRBD2. The CDR3 consists of 14 residues. Germline lookup yields CDR1 MNHEY and CDR2 SMNVEV (reference sequence). Losses at the gene ends were 5 bases for V and 4 bases for J; bases not matched to a gene: 3. CDR3 nucleotide sequence: TGTGCCAGCAGTCTTCTAGCGGGAGGAGAGACCCAGTACTTC. It yields the protein CASSLLAGGETQYF.

J is TRBJ1-5 and V is TRBV30; D is possibly TRBD1 (5 bases). There are 15 residues in the CDR3. Trimming stripped 3 bases from V and 0 bases from J, with 12 bases between. The V gene's germline CDR1 is GTSNPN and CDR2 SVGIG (reference sequence). Written as DNA, the CDR3 is TGTGCCTGGAGGATACCCACAGGTAGCAATCAGCCCCAGCATTTT. This sequence encodes CAWRIPTGSNQPQHF.

To note about this clone: Other DNA sequences in this specimen translate into the identical CDR3. This chain joins TRBV5-1 and TRBJ1-5, with D possibly matching TRBD1 (5 bases). Germline-derived CDR1 and CDR2 are SGHRS and YFSETQ. Trimming cost V 7 bases and J 4 bases, with 12 bases left between them. This CDR3 contains 13 residues. CDR3 amino acids: CASSLGDNQPQHF. The DNA for the CDR3 is TGCGCCAGCTCCCTAGGGGATAATCAGCCCCAGCATTTT.

CDR3 in amino acids: CASSLKGWGYTF. The CDR3 DNA is TGTGCCAGCAGTTTAAAGGGGTGGGGCTACACCTTC. The chain recombines TRBV28 with TRBJ1-2; tentative D call: TRBD1 (5 bases). CDR3 size: 12 residues. V was clipped by 2 bases and J by 8 bases, with 9 bases between them. CDR1 and CDR2 from the germline V gene are MDHEN and SYDVKM.

The rearrangement uses TRBV5-1 and TRBJ2-3; 8 bases line up with TRBD2. Germline trimming cut 5 bases from V and 6 bases from J; bases unmatched to any gene: 11. Germline V gene lookup returns CDR1 SGHRS and CDR2 YFSETQ. This CDR3 comprises 15 residues. The CDR3 sequence is CASSPGTSGLDTQYF. In DNA, the CDR3 is TGCGCCAGCAGTCCCGGGACTAGTGGATTGGATACGCAGTATTTT.

This chain connects TRBV3-1 (or the pseudogene TRBV3-2) to TRBJ2-2; D ambiguous. The CDR3 runs to 13 residues. Germline loops: CDR1 LGHDT, CDR2 YNNKEL (reference sequence). V was clipped by 0 bases and J by 6 bases, with 5 bases between them. The CDR3 loop is CASSQDFAGELFF. CDR3 DNA: TGTGCCAGCAGCCAAGATTTCGCCGGGGAGCTGTTTTTT.

This clone was seen a few times. The rearrangement uses TRBV4-2 and TRBJ1-2, with a possible D match to TRBD1 (6 bases). This CDR3 comprises 16 residues. CDR1 and CDR2 (germline): LGHNA, YNFKEQ. V lost 1 base and J lost 4, with 16 bases in between. CDR3 amino acids: CASSQAGQSGGYGYTF. For the CDR3, the DNA is TGTGCCAGCAGCCAAGCCGGACAGTCTGGCGGCTATGGCTACACCTTC.

This clone was picked up a small number of times. The chain has TRBV20-1 and TRBJ1-6, with 8 positions matching TRBD1. This CDR3 is 15 amino acids long. Germline V gives CDR1 DFQATT, CDR2 SNEGSKA (reference sequence). V lost 3 bases to trimming and J lost 5 bases; unmatched junction nucleotides: 6. CDR3 bases: TGCAGTGCTAGTGTGGACAGGGTGAATAATTCACCCCTCCACTTT. Its protein product is CSASVDRVNNSPLHF.

The J gene is TRBJ1-1, the V gene TRBV7-9; D is undetermined. Germline lookup yields CDR1 SEHNR and CDR2 FQNEAQ (reference sequence). The CDR3 consists of 11 residues. Trimming stripped 6 bases from V and 11 bases from J, with 13 bases between. This CDR3 is CASSQDTEAFF. The CDR3 DNA reads as TGTGCCAGCAGTCAAGATACCGAGGCTTTCTTT.

This chain uses TRBV19 with TRBJ2-1, with TRBD1 matching over 7 bases. Per germline, CDR1 LNHDA and CDR2 SQIVND (reference sequence). The CDR3 sequence is 14 residues long. V trimming: 3 bases; J trimming: 8 bases; junction bases outside the gene matches: 7. The CDR3 sequence is CASSIRQGDHEQFF. The CDR3 coding sequence is TGTGCCAGTAGTATCAGACAGGGAGACCATGAGCAGTTCTTC.

This rearrangement joins TRBV27 to TRBJ1-5; no definite D call. The CDR3 length is 14 residues. V was shortened by 8 bases and J by 0 bases, with 11 bases between the two germline ends. Germline V CDR1 and CDR2: MNHEY, SMNVEV (reference sequence). Written as DNA, the CDR3 is TGTGCCAGCGCGACCGGGTTTAGCAATCAGCCCCAGCATTTT. It translates to CASATGFSNQPQHF.

This rearrangement joins TRBV7-2 to TRBJ1-1, with D unresolved. The CDR3 has 14 amino acids. Germline-derived CDR1 and CDR2 are SGHTA and FQGNSA. Trimming shortened V by 2 bases and J by 9 bases, and 16 bases separated the two germline ends. The DNA of the CDR3 is TGTGCCAGCAGCTTAAGGCTTTTAGCGGGAAAAGCTTTCTTT. Amino acid sequence: CASSLRLLAGKAFF.

The chain employs TRBV2 and TRBJ1-4; a weak D match, TRBD1 (6 bases). Germline loops: CDR1 SNHLY, CDR2 FYNNEI. The CDR3 is made up of 14 amino acids. The V gene lost 3 bases and the J gene lost 8 bases, with 13 bases spanning the gap. The CDR3 is CASSDRGGGEKLFF. The CDR3 DNA is TGTGCCAGCAGTGATAGGGGGGGAGGCGAAAAACTGTTTTTT.

V usage is TRBV7-6 and J usage is TRBJ2-7, with 9 bases matching TRBD1. This CDR3 has 16 amino acids. Germline loops: CDR1 SGHVS, CDR2 FNYEAQ. After removal of 8 bases from V and 5 bases from J, the junction contained 16 bases not matched to a gene. The DNA for the CDR3 is TGTGCCAGCGGGGGACAATTCAACACAGGGGGCCACGAGCAGTACTTC. The encoded protein is CASGGQFNTGGHEQYF.

The rearrangement links TRBV7-2 to TRBJ2-7; 13 bases fit TRBD2. The CDR3 is 15 residues long. The germline CDR1 and CDR2 sequences are SGHTA and FQGNSA. After removal of 5 bases from V and 7 bases from J, the junction contained 8 bases not matched to a gene. DNA of the CDR3: TGTGCCAGCAGCCTACTAGCGGGAGGGTCGCGTGAGCAGTACTTC. It specifies CASSLLAGGSREQYF. Full variable domain (missing parts from reference TRBV7-2 and TRBJ2-7): GAGVSQSPSNKVTEKGKDVELRCDPISGHTALYWYRQSLGQGLEFLIYFQGNSAPDKSGLPSDRFSAERTGGSVSTLTIQRTQQEDSAVYLCASSLLAGGSREQYFGPGTRLTVT.